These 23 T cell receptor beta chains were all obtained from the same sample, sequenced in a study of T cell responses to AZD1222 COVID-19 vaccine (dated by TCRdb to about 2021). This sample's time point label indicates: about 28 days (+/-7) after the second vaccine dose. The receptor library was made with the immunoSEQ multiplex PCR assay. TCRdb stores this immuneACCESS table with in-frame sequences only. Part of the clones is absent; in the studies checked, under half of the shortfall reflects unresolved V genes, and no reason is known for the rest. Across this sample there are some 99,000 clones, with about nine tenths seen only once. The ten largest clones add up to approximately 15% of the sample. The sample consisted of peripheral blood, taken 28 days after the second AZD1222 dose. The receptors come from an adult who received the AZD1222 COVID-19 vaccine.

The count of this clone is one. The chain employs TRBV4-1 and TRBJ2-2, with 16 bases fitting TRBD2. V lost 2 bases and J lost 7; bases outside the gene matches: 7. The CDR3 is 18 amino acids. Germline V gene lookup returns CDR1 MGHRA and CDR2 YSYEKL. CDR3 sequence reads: CASSQSTGLAGGRGELFF. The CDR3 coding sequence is TGCGCCAGCAGCCAATCGACGGGACTAGCGGGAGGGCGCGGGGAGCTGTTTTTT.

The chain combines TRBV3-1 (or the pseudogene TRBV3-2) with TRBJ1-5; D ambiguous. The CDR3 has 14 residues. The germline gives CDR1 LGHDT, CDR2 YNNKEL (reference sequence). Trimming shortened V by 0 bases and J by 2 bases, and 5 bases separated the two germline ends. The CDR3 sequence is CASSQDKGNQPQHF. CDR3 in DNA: TGTGCCAGCAGCCAAGACAAGGGCAATCAGCCCCAGCATTTT.

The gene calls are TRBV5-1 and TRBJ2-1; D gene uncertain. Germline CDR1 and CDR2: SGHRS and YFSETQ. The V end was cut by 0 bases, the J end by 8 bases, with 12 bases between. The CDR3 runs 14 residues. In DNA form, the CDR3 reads TGCGCCAGCAGCTTGGACCGAGCGCCCGATGAGCAGTTCTTC. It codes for CASSLDRAPDEQFF. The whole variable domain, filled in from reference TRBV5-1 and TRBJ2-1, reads KAGVTQTPRYLIKTRGQQVTLSCSPISGHRSVSWYQQTPGQGLQFLFEYFSETQRNKGNFPGRFSGRQFSNSRSEMNVSTLELGDSALYLCASSLDRAPDEQFFGPGTRLTVL.

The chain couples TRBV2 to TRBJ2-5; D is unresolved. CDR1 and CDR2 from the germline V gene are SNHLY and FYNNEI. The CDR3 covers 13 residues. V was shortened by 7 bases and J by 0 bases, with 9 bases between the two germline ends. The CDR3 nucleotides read TGTGCCAGCATGAGCATGTACCAAGAGACCCAGTACTTC. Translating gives CASMSMYQETQYF.

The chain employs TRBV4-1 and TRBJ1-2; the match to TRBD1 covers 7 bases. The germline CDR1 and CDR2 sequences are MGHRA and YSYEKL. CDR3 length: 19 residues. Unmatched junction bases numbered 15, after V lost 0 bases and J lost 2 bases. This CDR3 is CASSQDDNGFPGGNYGYTF. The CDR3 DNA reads TGCGCCAGCAGCCAAGATGATAACGGTTTCCCAGGGGGGAACTATGGCTACACCTTC.

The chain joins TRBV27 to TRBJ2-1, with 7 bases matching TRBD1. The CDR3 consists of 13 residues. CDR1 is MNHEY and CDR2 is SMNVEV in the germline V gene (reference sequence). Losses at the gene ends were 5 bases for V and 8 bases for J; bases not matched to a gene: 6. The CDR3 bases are TGTGCCAGCAGTCCTCTAACAGGGGATGAGCAGTTCTTC. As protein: CASSPLTGDEQFF.

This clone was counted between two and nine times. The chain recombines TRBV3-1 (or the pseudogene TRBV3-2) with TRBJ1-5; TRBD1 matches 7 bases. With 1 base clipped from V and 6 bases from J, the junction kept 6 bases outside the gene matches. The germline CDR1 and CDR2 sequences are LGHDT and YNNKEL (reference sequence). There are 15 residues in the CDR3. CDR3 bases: TGTGCCAGCAGCCAAGGGCAGCAGGGGGGTCAGCCCCAGCATTTT. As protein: CASSQGQQGGQPQHF.

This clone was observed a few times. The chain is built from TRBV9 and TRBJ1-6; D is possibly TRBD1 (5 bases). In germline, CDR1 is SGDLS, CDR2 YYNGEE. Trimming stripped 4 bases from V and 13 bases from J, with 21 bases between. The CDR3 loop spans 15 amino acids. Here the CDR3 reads CASSSLPGGGSPLHF. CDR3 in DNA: TGTGCCAGCAGCTCCCTCCCCGGTGGGGGGTCCCCCCTCCACTTT. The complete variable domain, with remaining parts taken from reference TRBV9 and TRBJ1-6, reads DSGVTQTPKHLITATGQRVTLRCSPRSGDLSVYWYQQSLDQGLQFLIQYYNGEERAKGNILERFSAQQFPDLHSELNLSSLELGDSALYFCASSSLPGGGSPLHFGNGTRLTVT.

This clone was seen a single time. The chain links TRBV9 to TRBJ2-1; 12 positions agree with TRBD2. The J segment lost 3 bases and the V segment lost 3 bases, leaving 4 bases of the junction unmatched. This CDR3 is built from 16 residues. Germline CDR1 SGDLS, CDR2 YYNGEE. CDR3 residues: CASSGTSGKNYNEQFF. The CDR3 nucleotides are TGTGCCAGCAGCGGGACTAGCGGGAAAAACTACAATGAGCAGTTCTTC. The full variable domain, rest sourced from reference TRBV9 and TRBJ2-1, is DSGVTQTPKHLITATGQRVTLRCSPRSGDLSVYWYQQSLDQGLQFLIQYYNGEERAKGNILERFSAQQFPDLHSELNLSSLELGDSALYFCASSGTSGKNYNEQFFGPGTRLTVL.

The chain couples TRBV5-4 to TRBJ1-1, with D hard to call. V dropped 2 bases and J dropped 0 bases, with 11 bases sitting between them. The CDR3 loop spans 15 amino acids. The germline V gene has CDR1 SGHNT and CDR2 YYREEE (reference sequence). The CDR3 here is CASSFSGIMNTEAFF. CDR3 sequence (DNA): TGTGCCAGCAGCTTCAGCGGGATAATGAACACTGAAGCTTTCTTT.

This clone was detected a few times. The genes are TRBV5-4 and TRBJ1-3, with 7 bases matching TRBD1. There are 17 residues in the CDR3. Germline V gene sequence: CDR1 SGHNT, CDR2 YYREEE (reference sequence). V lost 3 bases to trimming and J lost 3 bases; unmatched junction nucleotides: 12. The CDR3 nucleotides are TGTGCCAGCAGCTGGGGAACTGCAGGGGGTTTTGGAAACACCATATATTTT. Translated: CASSWGTAGGFGNTIYF.

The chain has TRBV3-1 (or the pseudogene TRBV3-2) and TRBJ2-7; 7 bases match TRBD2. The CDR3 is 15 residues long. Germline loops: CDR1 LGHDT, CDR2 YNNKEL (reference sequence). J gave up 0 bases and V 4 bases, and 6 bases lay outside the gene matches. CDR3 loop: CASSPVAGFSYEQYF. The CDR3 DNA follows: TGTGCCAGCAGCCCCGTAGCGGGTTTCTCCTACGAGCAGTACTTC.

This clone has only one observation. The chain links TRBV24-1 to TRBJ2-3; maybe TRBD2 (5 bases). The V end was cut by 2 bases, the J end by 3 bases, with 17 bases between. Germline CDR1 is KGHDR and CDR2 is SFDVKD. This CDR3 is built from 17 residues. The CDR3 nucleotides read TGTGCCACCAGTGATTCTGTCCGGGATCCCTTTACAGATACGCAGTATTTT. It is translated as CATSDSVRDPFTDTQYF.

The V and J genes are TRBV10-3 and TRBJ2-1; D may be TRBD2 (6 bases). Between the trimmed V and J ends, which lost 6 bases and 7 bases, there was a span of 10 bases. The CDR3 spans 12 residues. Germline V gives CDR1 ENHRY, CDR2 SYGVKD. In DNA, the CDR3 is TGTGCCATCAGAGGGGACTTTAATGAGCAGTTCTTC. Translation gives CAIRGDFNEQFF.

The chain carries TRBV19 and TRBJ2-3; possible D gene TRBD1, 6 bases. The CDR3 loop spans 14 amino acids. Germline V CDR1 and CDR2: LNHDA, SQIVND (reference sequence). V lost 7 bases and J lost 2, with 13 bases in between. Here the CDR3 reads CASNRAPHTDTQYF. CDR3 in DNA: TGTGCCAGTAACAGGGCTCCCCACACAGATACGCAGTATTTT.

The CDR3 nucleotides read TGTGCCAGCAGCTCCTCGGGACTAGCGGACAATGAGCAGTTCTTC. Its protein product is CASSSSGLADNEQFF. The chain carries TRBV7-2 and TRBJ2-1, with 11 bases lining up with TRBD2. Per the germline V gene, CDR1 is SGHTA and CDR2 is FQGNSA. The CDR3 is 15 amino acids. V was pared by 4 bases and J by 5 bases, with 4 bases of the junction left unmatched.

CDR3 coding DNA: TGTGCCAGCAGACGAGGATGGGACACTGTTGCAACTAATGAAAAACTGTTTTTT. It encodes CASRRGWDTVATNEKLFF. V gene TRBV6-6 combines with J gene TRBJ1-4, with D maybe TRBD1 (6 bases). The V gene's germline CDR1 is MNHNY and CDR2 SVGAGI (reference sequence). Trimming shortened V by 6 bases and J by 0 bases, and 20 bases separated the two germline ends. The CDR3 runs to 18 residues.

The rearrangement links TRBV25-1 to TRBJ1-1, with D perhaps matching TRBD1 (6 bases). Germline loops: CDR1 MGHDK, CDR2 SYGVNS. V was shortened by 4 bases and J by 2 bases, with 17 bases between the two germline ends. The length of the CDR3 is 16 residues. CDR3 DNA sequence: TGTGCCAGCAGTGGACTCCGGGGGGGCTTTAACACTGAAGCTTTCTTT. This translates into CASSGLRGGFNTEAFF.

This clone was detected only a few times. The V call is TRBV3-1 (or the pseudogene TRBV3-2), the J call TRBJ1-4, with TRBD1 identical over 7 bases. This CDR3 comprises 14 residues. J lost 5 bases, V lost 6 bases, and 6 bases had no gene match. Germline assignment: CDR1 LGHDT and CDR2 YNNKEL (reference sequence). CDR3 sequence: CASRPQGMNEKLFF. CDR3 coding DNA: TGTGCCAGCAGACCACAGGGGATGAATGAAAAACTGTTTTTT.

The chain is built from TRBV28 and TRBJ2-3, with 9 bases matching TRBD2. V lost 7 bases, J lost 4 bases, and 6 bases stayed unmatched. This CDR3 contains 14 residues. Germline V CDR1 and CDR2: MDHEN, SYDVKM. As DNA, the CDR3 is TGTGCCAGCATGTTAGCGGGAGAGGCAGATACGCAGTATTTT. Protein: CASMLAGEADTQYF.

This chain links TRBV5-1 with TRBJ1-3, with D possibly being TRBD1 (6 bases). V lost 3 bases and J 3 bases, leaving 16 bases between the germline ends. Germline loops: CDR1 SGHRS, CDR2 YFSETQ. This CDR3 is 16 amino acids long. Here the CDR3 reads CASSSGIRGDGNTIYF. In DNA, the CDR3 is TGCGCCAGCAGCTCTGGGATCAGGGGCGATGGAAACACCATATATTTT.

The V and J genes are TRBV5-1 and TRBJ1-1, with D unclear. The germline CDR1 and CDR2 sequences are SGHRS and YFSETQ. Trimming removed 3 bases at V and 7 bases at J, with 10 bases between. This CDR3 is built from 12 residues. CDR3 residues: CASSWRGSEAFF. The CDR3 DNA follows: TGCGCCAGCAGCTGGCGAGGCAGTGAAGCTTTCTTT. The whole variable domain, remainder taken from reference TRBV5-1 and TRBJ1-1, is KAGVTQTPRYLIKTRGQQVTLSCSPISGHRSVSWYQQTPGQGLQFLFEYFSETQRNKGNFPGRFSGRQFSNSRSEMNVSTLELGDSALYLCASSWRGSEAFFGQGTRLTVV.

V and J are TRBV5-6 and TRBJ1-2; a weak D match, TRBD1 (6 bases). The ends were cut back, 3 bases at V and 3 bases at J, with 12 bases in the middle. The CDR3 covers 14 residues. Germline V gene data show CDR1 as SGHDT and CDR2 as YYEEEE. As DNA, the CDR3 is TGTGCCAGCAGCTGGGGGGGCAGTGACTATGGCTACACCTTC. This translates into CASSWGGSDYGYTF.